This TCR beta chain was documented in a study of T cells in Graves' hyperthyroidism and ophthalmopathy. Those patients with uncontrolled infection, other autoimmune disease, pregnancy or lactation were excluded. Using RNA transcripts as the source, TCR beta CDR3 regions were amplified. During a first-round RT-PCR of the TCR CDR3, the HTBI primer set was used. TCRdb processed the multiplex PCR reads anew with MiXCR; each CDR3 protein has one entry. The data show around 520,000 distinct CDR3 sequences, with around a quarter seen just once and around 10% held by the top ten. The study, taken as a whole, reports: Most clonotypes that expanded in the thyroid above 0.001 also showed up in blood. Ophthalmopathy onset followed model prediction by a median roughly six months.

The germline V gene encodes CDR1 MNHEY and CDR2 SVGEGT. The length of the CDR3 is 15 residues. Trimming removed 0 bases from V and 3 bases from J, with 9 bases in between. This clonotype was seen at least ten times. Its antigen remains unidentified. The sample was blood. The chain carries TRBV6-2 or TRBV6-3 and TRBJ1-5; D gene unclear. This receptor was taken from a woman aged 30 to 39 with Graves' ophthalmopathy. CDR3 amino acids: CASSYSNSLNQPQHF. Written as DNA, the CDR3 is TGTGCCAGCAGTTACTCGAACAGCCTCAATCAGCCCCAGCATTTT.